This is a list of T cell receptor beta chains from one sample in a study of shared clonotypes between healthy human individuals. The assay was immunoSEQ multiplex PCR, and TCRdb's table has in-frame clones only and misses some. The sample carries some 1,900,000 clones, 85% to 95% recorded once. Sequenced material: naive CD8+ T cells sorted from blood. The receptor set was obtained from a man between 18 and 29 years old in good health. Each CDR3 is given with its conserved first and last residue. Not all rows give a size; the values are once, few, many and, for expanded clones, a class.

V	J	length	size	CDR3
TRBV18	TRBJ2-7	13	-	CASSLLQGSEQYF
TRBV25-1	TRBJ2-2	15	-	CASGHTGTDTGELFF
TRBV11-2	TRBJ2-7	16	-	CASSLFGAGGLYEQYF
TRBV4-3	TRBJ1-1	14	-	CASSQDGGVSEAFF
TRBV7-9	TRBJ2-1	13	-	CASSLETYNEQFF
TRBV2	TRBJ2-3	15	-	CASSRLAGGGDTQYF
TRBV11-2	TRBJ2-7	16	-	CASGQTKDYRPWEQYF
TRBV29-1	TRBJ2-5	13	-	CSVEGQKEETQYF
TRBV4-1	TRBJ1-2	16	few	CASSQDLSGAYYGYTF
TRBV7-2	TRBJ2-7	17	-	CASSLVAGGPWGYEQYF
TRBV13	TRBJ1-1	14	-	CASSSTQGADEAFF
TRBV19	TRBJ2-5	16	-	CASRSGWDSYQETQYF
TRBV7-9	TRBJ2-2	18	-	CASSDHQGANANTGELFF
TRBV7-6	TRBJ2-7	14	once	CASSYSGDGYEQYF
TRBV4-3	TRBJ1-3	12	-	CASSPGGNTIYF
TRBV7-8	TRBJ2-2	17	-	CASSSRLAGEDTGELFF
TRBV30	TRBJ2-7	14	-	CAWSRSGWWYEQYF
TRBV21-1	TRBJ1-1	18	-	CATPTCYEGRSGGTEAFF
TRBV5-4	TRBJ1-5	15	-	CASSFGTGNNQPQHF
TRBV19	TRBJ1-1	13	-	CASTDRGFTEAFF
TRBV29-1	TRBJ2-3	13	-	CSIPGQHTDTQYF
TRBV13	TRBJ2-5	16	-	CASSSLQGLAQETQYF
TRBV6-1	TRBJ2-2	15	-	CASSEFTGGNGELFF
TRBV5-1	TRBJ2-2	16	-	CASSLKRSGPTGELFF
TRBV5-1	TRBJ2-1	12	-	CASMDSGDEQFF
TRBV15	TRBJ2-3	17	-	CATSRGVGLESTDTQYF
TRBV6-5	TRBJ1-1	14	-	CASRPGTGNTEAFF
TRBV27	TRBJ2-3	15	-	CASGIGTGRRDTQYF
TRBV4-1	TRBJ2-2	16	-	CASSQRHGFSAGELFF
TRBV9	TRBJ2-1	15	-	CASSAVTGGGGEQFF
TRBV7-9	TRBJ1-1	15	once	CASSPPTQQNTEAFF
TRBV13	TRBJ2-7	14	-	CASSAGLAGDEQYF
TRBV7-9	TRBJ1-2	14	few	CASSPPEGLYGYTF
TRBV5-6	TRBJ2-7	13	-	CASSLSFTYEQYF
TRBV28	TRBJ2-7	15	-	CASSLLPGGDYEQYF
TRBV28	TRBJ2-1	17	-	CASSLWGTALAGGEQFF
TRBV15	TRBJ2-3	15	-	CATSRGAGGYDTQYF
TRBV2	TRBJ1-1	14	-	CASSAGPMNTEAFF
TRBV4-1	TRBJ1-5	13	once	CASSQGSGQPQHF
TRBV28	TRBJ2-7	14	-	CASRASGEGDEQYF
TRBV27	TRBJ2-7	16	-	CASSFSQGSLTYEQYF
TRBV6-5	TRBJ2-3	13	-	CASRVAAPDTQYF
TRBV7-9	TRBJ2-5	13	-	CASSLRQEETQYF
TRBV28	TRBJ2-5	15	-	CASSPQGSEKETQYF
TRBV11-2	TRBJ2-3	17	-	CASSLEAELTSTDTQYF
TRBV6-1	TRBJ1-2	14	-	CASRDRGGGYGYTF